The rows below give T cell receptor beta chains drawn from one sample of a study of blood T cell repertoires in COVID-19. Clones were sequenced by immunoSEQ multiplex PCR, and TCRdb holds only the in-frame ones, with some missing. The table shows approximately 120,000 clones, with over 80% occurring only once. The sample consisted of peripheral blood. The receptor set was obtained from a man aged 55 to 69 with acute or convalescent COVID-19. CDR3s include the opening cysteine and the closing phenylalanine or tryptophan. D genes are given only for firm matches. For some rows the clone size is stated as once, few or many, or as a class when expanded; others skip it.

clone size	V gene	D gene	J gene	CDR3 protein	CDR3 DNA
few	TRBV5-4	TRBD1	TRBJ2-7	CASSPGTGGSYEQYF	TGTGCCAGCAGTCCCGGGACAGGGGGCTCCTACGAGCAGTACTTC
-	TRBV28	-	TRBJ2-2	CAGRGITGSRSKIGAGELFF	TGTGCCGGGAGAGGAATCACTGGGAGTAGGAGTAAGATTGGCGCCGGGGAGCTGTTTTTT
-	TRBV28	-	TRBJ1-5	CASSPQVGNQPQHF	TGTGCCAGCAGCCCCCAGGTAGGCAATCAGCCCCAGCATTTT
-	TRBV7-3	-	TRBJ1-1	CASSLSGGPNTEAFF	TGTGCCAGCAGCTTGAGCGGGGGCCCGAACACTGAAGCTTTCTTT
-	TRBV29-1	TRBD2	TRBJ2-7	CSVEDPGLAGSYEQYF	TGCAGCGTTGAAGACCCGGGACTAGCGGGATCCTACGAGCAGTACTTC
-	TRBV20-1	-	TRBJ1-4	CSASEWGGGEKLFF	TGCAGTGCTAGTGAGTGGGGGGGTGGCGAAAAACTGTTTTTT
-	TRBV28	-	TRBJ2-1	CASSLMGPDEQFF	TGTGCCAGCAGTTTAATGGGGCCCGATGAGCAGTTCTTC
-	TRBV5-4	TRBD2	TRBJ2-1	CASSLAGGNYNEQFF	TGTGCCAGCAGCTTGGCCGGGGGGAACTACAATGAGCAGTTCTTC
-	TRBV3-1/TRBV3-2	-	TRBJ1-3	CASSQLGSSGNTIYF	TGTGCCAGCAGCCAATTAGGGAGCTCTGGAAACACCATATATTTT
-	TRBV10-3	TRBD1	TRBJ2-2	CAISQREGQGSGELFF	TGTGCCATCAGCCAAAGGGAGGGACAGGGGTCCGGGGAGCTGTTTTTT
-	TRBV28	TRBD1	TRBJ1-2	CAGGRDRGYGYTF	TGTGCCGGCGGCAGGGACAGGGGATATGGCTACACCTTC
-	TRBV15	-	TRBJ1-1	CATSRSGGLNTEAFF	TGTGCCACCAGCAGATCGGGAGGATTAAACACTGAAGCTTTCTTT
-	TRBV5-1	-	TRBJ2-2	CASSLGAAGELFF	TGCGCCAGCAGCTTGGGGGCCGCCGGGGAGCTGTTTTTT
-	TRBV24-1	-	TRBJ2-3	CATSSGPGVTDTQYF	TGTGCCACCAGTTCAGGCCCCGGGGTCACAGATACGCAGTATTTT
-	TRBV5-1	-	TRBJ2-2	CASKLGVTTGELFF	TGCGCCAGCAAGCTGGGCGTTACCACCGGGGAGCTGTTTTTT
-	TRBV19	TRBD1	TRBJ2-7	CARRTGGVGEQYF	TGTGCCAGGAGGACAGGGGGCGTTGGGGAGCAGTACTTC
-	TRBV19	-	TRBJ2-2	CASRREGDINTGELFF	TGTGCCAGTAGAAGAGAGGGGGACATAAACACCGGGGAGCTGTTTTTT
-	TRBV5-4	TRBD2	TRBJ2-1	CASSLEGGRANNEQFF	TGTGCCAGCAGCTTGGAGGGCGGGAGGGCAAACAATGAGCAGTTCTTC
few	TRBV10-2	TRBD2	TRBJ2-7	CASSTPGLADEQYF	TGCGCCAGCAGTACCCCGGGACTAGCGGACGAGCAGTACTTC
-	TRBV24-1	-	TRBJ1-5	CATSDLAEPQHF	TGTGCCACCAGTGATTTGGCGGAGCCCCAGCATTTT
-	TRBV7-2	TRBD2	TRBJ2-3	CASSKAGGTDTQYF	TGTGCCAGCAGCAAAGCGGGAGGCACAGATACGCAGTATTTT
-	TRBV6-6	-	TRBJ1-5	CASSLPNQPQHF	TGTGCCAGCAGCCTCCCGAATCAGCCCCAGCATTTT
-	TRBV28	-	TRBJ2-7	CASSWPTSYEQYF	TGTGCCAGCAGCTGGCCCACCTCCTACGAGCAGTACTTC
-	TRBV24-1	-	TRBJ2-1	CATSDSERRMNEQFF	TGTGCCACCAGTGATTCAGAGCGGCGAATGAATGAGCAGTTCTTC
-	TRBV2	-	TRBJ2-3	CASSPFRGLTDTQYF	TGTGCCAGCAGCCCATTCAGAGGATTGACAGATACGCAGTATTTT
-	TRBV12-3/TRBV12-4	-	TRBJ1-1	CASSLSQGFEAFF	TGTGCCAGCAGTTTGAGTCAGGGCTTTGAAGCTTTCTTT
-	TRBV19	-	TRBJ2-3	CASSIRTYTDTQYF	TGTGCCAGTAGTATACGGACTTACACAGATACGCAGTATTTT
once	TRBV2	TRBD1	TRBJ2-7	CASSATGGGGEQYF	TGTGCCAGCAGCGCAACAGGGGGCGGGGGCGAGCAGTACTTC
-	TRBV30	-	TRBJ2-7	CAWSQGQSYEQYF	TGTGCCTGGAGCCAAGGACAATCCTACGAGCAGTACTTC
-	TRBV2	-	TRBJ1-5	CASREQGWHQPQHF	TGTGCCAGCAGGGAACAGGGTTGGCATCAGCCCCAGCATTTT
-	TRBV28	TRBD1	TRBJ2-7	CASRGTGNSYEQYF	TGTGCCAGCCGAGGGACAGGGAACTCCTACGAGCAGTACTTC
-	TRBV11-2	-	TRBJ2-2	CASSPLGGWTGELFF	TGTGCCAGCAGCCCACTAGGGGGATGGACCGGGGAGCTGTTTTTT
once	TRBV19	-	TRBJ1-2	CASSIRAGIVYGYTF	TGTGCCAGTAGTATACGGGCAGGGATCGTCTATGGCTACACCTTC
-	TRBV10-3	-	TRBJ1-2	CAISESTGDYGYTF	TGTGCCATCAGTGAGTCGACGGGTGACTATGGCTACACCTTC
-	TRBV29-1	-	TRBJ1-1	CSTSGGKNTEAFF	TGCAGCACCAGCGGGGGGAAGAACACTGAAGCTTTCTTT
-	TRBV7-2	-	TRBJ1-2	CASSSRDEDYGYTF	TGTGCCAGCAGCTCTCGCGACGAGGACTATGGCTACACCTTC
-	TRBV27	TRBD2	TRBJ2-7	CASSRLAAYEQYF	TGTGCCAGCAGCAGACTAGCGGCCTACGAGCAGTACTTC
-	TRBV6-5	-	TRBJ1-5	CASSSLQAQPQHF	TGTGCCAGCAGTTCCTTACAGGCTCAGCCCCAGCATTTT
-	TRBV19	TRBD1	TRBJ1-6	CASSTWDSRSPLHF	TGTGCCAGTAGTACCTGGGACAGCCGCTCACCCCTCCACTTT
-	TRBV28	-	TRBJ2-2	CASSLGGTNTGELFF	TGTGCCAGCAGTTTAGGCGGGACGAACACCGGGGAGCTGTTTTTT
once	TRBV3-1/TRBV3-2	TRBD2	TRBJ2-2	CASSPPTSGNTGELFF	TGTGCCAGCAGCCCTCCGACTAGCGGGAACACCGGGGAGCTGTTTTTT
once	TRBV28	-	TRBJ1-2	CASSSGDYGYTF	TGTGCCAGCAGCTCGGGGGACTATGGCTACACCTTC
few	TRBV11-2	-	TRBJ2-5	CASSPTRKETQYF	TGTGCCAGCAGCCCGACTAGAAAAGAGACCCAGTACTTC
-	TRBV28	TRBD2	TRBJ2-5	CASGTSGRETQYF	TGTGCCAGCGGGACTAGCGGAAGGGAGACCCAGTACTTC
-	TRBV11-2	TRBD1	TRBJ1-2	CASSPDRDYGYTF	TGTGCCAGCAGCCCAGACAGGGACTATGGCTACACCTTC
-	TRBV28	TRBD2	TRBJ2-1	CASSLASGEREQFF	TGTGCCAGCAGTTTAGCCAGCGGGGAACGTGAGCAGTTCTTC
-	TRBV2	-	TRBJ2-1	CASLAGPIAYNEQFF	TGTGCCAGTTTGGCGGGACCAATTGCCTACAATGAGCAGTTCTTC
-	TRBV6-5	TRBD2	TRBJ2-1	CASKSGTSGPNEQFF	TGTGCCAGCAAATCCGGGACTAGCGGGCCGAATGAGCAGTTCTTC
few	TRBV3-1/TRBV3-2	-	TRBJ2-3	CASSQESPHYGSTDTQYF	TGTGCCAGCAGCCAAGAGTCCCCTCACTACGGTAGCACAGATACGCAGTATTTT
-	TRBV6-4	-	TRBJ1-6	CASSDQGGSPLHF	TGTGCCAGCAGTGACCAGGGAGGTTCACCCCTCCACTTT
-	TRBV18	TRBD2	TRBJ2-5	CASSPRVAGGETQYF	TGTGCCAGCTCACCGAGAGTAGCGGGAGGAGAGACCCAGTACTTC
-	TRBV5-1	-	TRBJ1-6	CASSLDSGRVGSPLHF	TGCGCCAGCAGCTTGGATTCGGGTCGCGTGGGTTCACCCCTCCACTTT
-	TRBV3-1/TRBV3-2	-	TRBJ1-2	CASSQAPGPSRDYGYTF	TGTGCCAGCAGCCAAGCTCCGGGCCCCTCGAGGGACTATGGCTACACCTTC
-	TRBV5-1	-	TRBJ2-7	CASSWGIAVEQYF	TGCGCCAGCAGCTGGGGGATAGCGGTCGAGCAGTACTTC
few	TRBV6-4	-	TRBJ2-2	CASSDSEGAGELFF	TGTGCCAGCAGTGACTCCGAGGGGGCCGGGGAGCTGTTTTTT
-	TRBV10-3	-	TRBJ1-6	CAISTSENSPLHF	TGTGCCATCAGTACTTCCGAAAATTCACCCCTCCACTTT
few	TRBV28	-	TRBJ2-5	CASSSYLFRETQYF	TGTGCCAGCAGTTCCTACCTTTTCCGGGAGACCCAGTACTTC
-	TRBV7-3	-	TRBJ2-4	CASSLRENDLAKNIQYF	TGTGCCAGCAGCTTACGGGAGAATGACCTAGCCAAAAACATTCAGTACTTC
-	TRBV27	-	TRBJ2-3	CASSLLGSEGLFRDTQYF	TGTGCCAGCAGTTTACTCGGTTCGGAGGGCCTATTTAGAGATACGCAGTATTTT
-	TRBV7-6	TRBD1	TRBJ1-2	CASSPKVTGNYGYTF	TGTGCCAGCAGCCCTAAGGTGACAGGGAACTATGGCTACACCTTC